Listed here are 2 T cell receptor beta chains from one sample, sequenced in a study of blood T cell repertoires in COVID-19. The protocol was immunoSEQ multiplex PCR, while the TCRdb copy is restricted to in-frame clones and leaves out a portion. The data show some 670,000 clones, over 80% seen once. Source material: peripheral blood. These receptors were taken from a woman younger than 30 with acute or convalescent COVID-19.

The chain joins TRBV7-2 to TRBJ2-7, with 8 bases identical to TRBD1. CDR3 length: 15 residues. Germline V gives CDR1 SGHTA, CDR2 FQGNSA. Trimming took 5 bases from V and 4 from J; bases not matched to a gene: 10. CDR3 sequence reads: CASSHDRGPSYEQYF. The CDR3 bases are TGTGCCAGCAGCCACGACAGGGGTCCCTCTTACGAGCAGTACTTC.

V is TRBV2 and J is TRBJ1-2; the D gene is possibly TRBD1 (5 bases). V was cut by 11 bases and J by 2 bases, with 12 bases left in between. Per germline, CDR1 SNHLY and CDR2 FYNNEI. CDR3 length: 12 residues. The CDR3 DNA reads as TGTGCCGGGGCGGGAGGCAACTATGGCTACACCTTC. Protein sequence: CAGAGGNYGYTF.